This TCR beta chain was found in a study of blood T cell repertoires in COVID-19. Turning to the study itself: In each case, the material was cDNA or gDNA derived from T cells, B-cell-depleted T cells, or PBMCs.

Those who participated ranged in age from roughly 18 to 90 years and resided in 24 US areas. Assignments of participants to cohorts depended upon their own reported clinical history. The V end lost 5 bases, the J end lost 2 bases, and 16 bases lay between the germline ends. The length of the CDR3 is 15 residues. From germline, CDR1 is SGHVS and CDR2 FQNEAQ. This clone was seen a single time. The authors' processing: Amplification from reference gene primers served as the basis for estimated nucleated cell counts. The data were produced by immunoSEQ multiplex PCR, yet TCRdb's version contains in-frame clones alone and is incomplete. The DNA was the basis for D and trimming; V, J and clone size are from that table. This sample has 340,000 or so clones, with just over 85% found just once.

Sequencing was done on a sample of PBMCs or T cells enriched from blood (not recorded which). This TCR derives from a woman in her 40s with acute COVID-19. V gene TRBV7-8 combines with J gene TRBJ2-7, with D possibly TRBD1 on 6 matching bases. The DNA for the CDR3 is TGTGCCAGCAGCGCCGACCGGGGACACACCTACGAGCAGTACTTC. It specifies CASSADRGHTYEQYF.